This TCR beta chain emerged from a study of blood T cell repertoires in COVID-19. Overall study context: Specimens from acute and convalescent COVID-19 originated in the United States, Italy and Spain. Sample material is recorded as cDNA or gDNA derived from T cells, B-cell-depleted T cells, or PBMCs.

Seattle patients were enrolled while actively infected and followed longitudinally. The method was immunoSEQ multiplex PCR; TCRdb's version includes in-frame clones alone and lacks a portion of them. This table holds roughly 210,000 clones, 80% to 90% found once. This TCR came from a woman over 75 with COVID-19, enrolled during active disease. Sequencing was performed on peripheral blood.

CDR3 in amino acids: CASSTVSGGPGFEQFF. CDR3 in DNA: TGCGCCAGCAGCACAGTTAGCGGGGGCCCAGGATTTGAGCAGTTCTTC. This chain links TRBV5-1 with TRBJ2-1, with TRBD2 matching over 9 bases. This CDR3 has 16 amino acids. Per the germline V gene, CDR1 is SGHRS and CDR2 is YFSETQ. Trimming removed 4 bases from V and 9 bases from J; junction bases left unmatched: 14.